A selection of T cell receptor beta chains follows, all from one sample in a study of cytomegalovirus exposure and HLA in healthy donors. Repertoires were generated with immunoSEQ multiplex PCR, while TCRdb's copy carries only in-frame clones and drops some. The data show about 190,000 clones, 60% to 80% seen once. Sequencing was performed on PBMCs. These receptors came from a woman between 18 and 30 years old in good health and CMV-seronegative. Both conserved end residues are part of each CDR3. Fields, in order: CDR3 length, clone size, V gene, J gene, D gene, CDR3 protein, CDR3 DNA. The D gene is left open where the match is weak. Not every row has a clone size; where given, it reads once, few, many or a size class.

>16|-|TRBV5-1|TRBJ1-1|-
CASSPLLTGPGTEAFF
TGCGCCAGCAGCCCGCTTCTTACAGGGCCAGGCACTGAAGCTTTCTTT
>17|-|TRBV18|TRBJ2-7|TRBD2
CASSPWVEDSGKYEQYF
TGTGCCAGCTCCCCTTGGGTCGAGGATAGCGGGAAGTACGAGCAGTACTTC
>15|-|TRBV6-1|TRBJ1-6|-
CASSDPTRNNSPLHF
TGTGCCAGCAGTGACCCGACGAGGAATAATTCACCCCTCCACTTT
>15|few|TRBV5-6|TRBJ1-4|TRBD1
CASSFWTGPREKLFF
TGTGCCAGCAGCTTCTGGACAGGTCCTAGGGAAAAACTGTTTTTT
>13|-|TRBV7-2|TRBJ1-3|-
CASSLAEGNTIYF
TGTGCCAGCAGCTTGGCGGAGGGAAACACCATATATTTT
>15|-|TRBV27|TRBJ2-1|TRBD2
CASSLGAGGPNEQFF
TGTGCCAGCAGTTTAGGAGCGGGGGGGCCGAATGAGCAGTTCTTC
>15|-|TRBV14|TRBJ2-7|TRBD1
CASSHLGQGEYEQYF
TGTGCCAGCAGCCACCTAGGACAGGGGGAGTACGAGCAGTACTTC
>13|-|TRBV7-6|TRBJ2-5|-
CASSTPRLETQYF
TGTGCCAGCAGCACCCCCAGGTTGGAGACCCAGTACTTC
>15|-|TRBV7-3|TRBJ2-1|TRBD2
CASSILAGVLNEQFF
TGTGCCAGCAGCATACTAGCGGGAGTTCTGAATGAGCAGTTCTTC
>15|-|TRBV7-2|TRBJ1-5|-
CASSIVGYSNQPQHF
TGTGCCAGCAGTATAGTCGGGTATAGCAATCAGCCCCAGCATTTT
>12|-|TRBV10-2|TRBJ1-2|-
CASSDPSLEGDF
TGCGCCAGCAGTGACCCCTCTCTCGAAGGGGACTTC
>11|-|TRBV11-2|TRBJ2-7|-
CASSLDNEQYF
TGTGCCAGCAGCCTAGATAACGAGCAGTACTTC
>17|few|TRBV2|TRBJ1-4|TRBD1
CASRVQLYGTDNEKLFF
TGTGCCAGCAGGGTCCAGTTGTACGGGACAGATAATGAAAAACTGTTTTTT
>16|once|TRBV2|TRBJ1-1|TRBD1
CASTKDTGQGVTEAFF
TGTGCCAGCACGAAGGATACGGGACAGGGCGTAACTGAAGCTTTCTTT
>15|-|TRBV2|TRBJ2-1|TRBD2
CASSAASGRWNEQFF
TGTGCCAGCAGTGCCGCTAGCGGGAGGTGGAATGAGCAGTTCTTC
>14|-|TRBV6-1|TRBJ1-1|-
CASSEAGSPTEAFF
TGTGCCAGCAGTGAAGCTGGGAGTCCCACTGAAGCTTTCTTT
>11|-|TRBV7-9|TRBJ2-3|-
CASSLTYTQYF
TGTGCCAGCAGCTTAACATATACGCAGTATTTT
>13|-|TRBV9|TRBJ2-1|-
CASSVASYNEQFF
TGTGCCAGCAGCGTGGCCTCATACAATGAGCAGTTCTTC
>13|few|TRBV6-5|TRBJ2-7|TRBD1
CASREQGFGEQYF
TGTGCCAGCAGGGAACAGGGGTTTGGCGAGCAGTACTTC
>12|once|TRBV7-2|TRBJ1-1|-
CARKLPEVEAFF
TGTGCCAGAAAACTACCCGAGGTTGAAGCTTTCTTT
>13|-|TRBV5-1|TRBJ2-5|TRBD2
CASSPGGPETQYF
TGCGCCAGCAGCCCGGGGGGGCCGGAGACCCAGTACTTC
>13|-|TRBV7-9|TRBJ1-2|TRBD1
CASSYGQGGGYTF
TGTGCCAGCAGCTACGGACAGGGGGGTGGCTACACCTTC
>15|-|TRBV29-1|TRBJ1-1|-
CSVPYGGHSNTEAFF
TGCAGCGTGCCCTACGGAGGGCATTCGAACACTGAAGCTTTCTTT
>15|-|TRBV5-6|TRBJ1-4|-
CASSADIATNEKLFF
TGTGCCAGCAGCGCTGACATTGCAACTAATGAAAAACTGTTTTTT
>19|-|TRBV4-2|TRBJ2-1|-
CASSQAYDSSHGPYNEQFF
TGTGCCAGCAGCCAAGCCTACGACTCTAGCCACGGGCCTTACAATGAGCAGTTCTTC
>15|-|TRBV10-2|TRBJ2-1|-
CASRDSDNSYNEQFF
TGCGCCAGCAGAGACAGTGACAACTCCTACAATGAGCAGTTCTTC
>14|-|TRBV5-1|TRBJ2-5|TRBD2
CASSLTSGQETQYF
TGCGCCAGCAGCTTGACTAGCGGGCAAGAGACCCAGTACTTC
>14|-|TRBV5-1|TRBJ2-5|TRBD1
CASSKNTGEETQYF
TGCGCCAGCAGCAAGAACACAGGGGAAGAGACCCAGTACTTC
>17|-|TRBV4-3|TRBJ2-3|TRBD2
CASSQRTSGRALDTQYF
TGCGCCAGCAGCCAGAGAACTAGCGGGAGGGCCCTAGATACGCAGTATTTT
>16|-|TRBV7-2|TRBJ2-6|-
CASSSNSRAGANVLTF
TGTGCCAGCAGCTCCAACAGCAGGGCTGGGGCCAACGTCCTGACTTTC
>13|-|TRBV6-5|TRBJ1-2|-
CASSYEGVEGYTF
TGTGCCAGCAGTTACGAAGGGGTGGAGGGCTACACCTTC
>13|-|TRBV27|TRBJ2-7|TRBD1
CASSWTGVGEQYF
TGTGCCAGCAGTTGGACAGGGGTTGGCGAGCAGTACTTC
>15|few|TRBV5-1|TRBJ2-3|TRBD2
CASSRTSGITDTQYF
TGCGCCAGCAGCAGGACTAGCGGGATCACAGATACGCAGTATTTT
>17|few|TRBV19|TRBJ2-5|TRBD2
CASSLGTSGSDRETQYF
TGTGCCAGTAGTCTGGGGACTAGCGGGTCCGATCGTGAGACCCAGTACTTC
>13|-|TRBV5-6|TRBJ2-1|-
CASSLVGGDEQFF
TGTGCCAGCAGCTTGGTGGGAGGTGATGAGCAGTTCTTC
>14|-|TRBV18|TRBJ1-2|-
CASSDRDKDYGYTF
TGTGCCAGCTCCGACCGGGACAAGGACTATGGCTACACCTTC
>14|-|TRBV7-2|TRBJ1-2|-
CASVDRTASYGYTF
TGTGCCAGCGTAGATAGGACAGCCAGCTATGGCTACACCTTC
>15|-|TRBV7-3|TRBJ2-7|-
CASSFGLGTTYEQYF
TGTGCCAGCAGCTTCGGACTTGGCACTACCTACGAGCAGTACTTC
>13|-|TRBV25-1|TRBJ2-7|-
CASSEDSAYEQYF
TGTGCCAGCAGTGAGGACAGTGCCTACGAGCAGTACTTC
>16|-|TRBV5-1|TRBJ2-7|TRBD1
CASSRRTGDRGLEQYF
TGCGCCAGCAGCCGCCGGACTGGGGACAGGGGGCTCGAGCAGTACTTC